A selection of T cell receptor beta chains follows, all from one sample in a study of T-cell memory formation after mild COVID-19. TCRdb reanalysed the 5' RACE reads using MiXCR and keeps one entry per CDR3 protein. Seen here are about 320,000 distinct CDR3 sequences, over 11% observed once, and the top ten hold roughly 21%. The sequenced material came from PBMCs or a T cell subset sorted from them (not recorded which). These receptor sequences come from a man younger than 30 who had mild COVID-19 (a few samples of this study predate the infection). Cell type and time point are not known. CDR3s include the opening cysteine and the closing phenylalanine or tryptophan. Each record gives: clone size, V gene, CDR3 length, J gene, D gene, CDR3 protein, CDR3 DNA. The D gene is left open where the match is weak. Rows may omit the clone size; those that give it use once, few, many or a size class.

abundance: .; v_gene: TRBV7-2; len: 12; j_gene: TRBJ1-2; d_gene: .; CDR3aa: CASSPQTYGYTF; CDR3nt: TGTGCCAGCAGCCCCCAGACTTATGGCTACACCTTC
abundance: .; v_gene: TRBV28; len: 14; j_gene: TRBJ2-3; d_gene: TRBD1; CDR3aa: CASSPGQVSDTQYF; CDR3nt: TGTGCCAGCAGTCCGGGACAGGTATCCGATACGCAGTATTTT
abundance: many; v_gene: TRBV5-1; len: 14; j_gene: TRBJ2-4; d_gene: .; CDR3aa: CASSPQGRENIQYF; CDR3nt: TGCGCCAGCAGCCCACAGGGCCGAGAAAACATTCAGTACTTC
abundance: .; v_gene: TRBV13; len: 14; j_gene: TRBJ1-3; d_gene: .; CDR3aa: CASSRRGVIDTIYF; CDR3nt: TGTGCCAGCAGCCGTCGAGGTGTCATTGACACCATATATTTT
abundance: few; v_gene: TRBV5-6; len: 16; j_gene: TRBJ2-1; d_gene: .; CDR3aa: CASSSNPGLRYNEQFF; CDR3nt: TGTGCCAGCAGCTCTAACCCGGGACTCCGATACAATGAGCAGTTCTTC
abundance: few; v_gene: TRBV4-3; len: 17; j_gene: TRBJ2-3; d_gene: TRBD2; CDR3aa: CASSQRLAGASTDTQYF; CDR3nt: TGCGCCAGCAGCCAAAGACTAGCGGGGGCCTCCACAGATACGCAGTATTTT
abundance: few; v_gene: TRBV11-2; len: 16; j_gene: TRBJ2-5; d_gene: TRBD1; CDR3aa: CASSPPGGRGMETQYF; CDR3nt: TGTGCCAGCAGTCCCCCAGGGGGCCGGGGAATGGAGACCCAGTACTTC
abundance: .; v_gene: TRBV6-5; len: 14; j_gene: TRBJ1-5; d_gene: .; CDR3aa: CASSGQHSNQPQHF; CDR3nt: TGTGCCAGCAGTGGACAGCATAGCAATCAGCCCCAGCATTTT
abundance: .; v_gene: TRBV12-3/TRBV12-4; len: 11; j_gene: TRBJ2-1; d_gene: TRBD1; CDR3aa: CASSSGQNPFF; CDR3nt: TGTGCCAGCAGTTCGGGACAGAACCCGTTCTTC
abundance: few; v_gene: TRBV2; len: 15; j_gene: TRBJ1-4; d_gene: TRBD1; CDR3aa: CASSGGDSPNEKLFF; CDR3nt: TGTGCCAGCAGTGGCGGGGACAGTCCTAATGAAAAACTGTTTTTT
abundance: few; v_gene: TRBV30; len: 16; j_gene: TRBJ2-3; d_gene: .; CDR3aa: CACRGTSGRDTDTQYF; CDR3nt: TGTGCCTGCAGGGGAACGTCTGGAAGGGACACAGATACGCAGTATTTT
abundance: .; v_gene: TRBV5-1; len: 16; j_gene: TRBJ2-3; d_gene: TRBD2; CDR3aa: CASSFMGLAGTDTQYF; CDR3nt: TGCGCCAGCAGCTTCATGGGACTAGCGGGCACAGATACGCAGTATTTT
abundance: .; v_gene: TRBV7-6; len: 15; j_gene: TRBJ2-3; d_gene: .; CDR3aa: CASSLSGARTDTQYF; CDR3nt: TGTGCCAGCAGCTTATCGGGGGCACGTACAGATACGCAGTATTTT
abundance: .; v_gene: TRBV5-1; len: 16; j_gene: TRBJ1-1; d_gene: TRBD1; CDR3aa: CASSETGTGTNTEAFF; CDR3nt: TGCGCCAGCAGCGAGACCGGGACAGGGACGAACACTGAAGCTTTCTTT
abundance: .; v_gene: TRBV14; len: 16; j_gene: TRBJ2-1; d_gene: .; CDR3aa: CASSQDPRLTYNEQFF; CDR3nt: TGTGCCAGCAGCCAAGATCCCAGATTGACCTACAATGAGCAGTTCTTC
abundance: .; v_gene: TRBV7-2; len: 16; j_gene: TRBJ1-2; d_gene: .; CDR3aa: CASSHQTTTPGAGYTF; CDR3nt: TGTGCCAGCAGCCACCAAACCACCACTCCAGGTGCAGGCTACACCTTC
abundance: many; v_gene: TRBV7-2; len: 16; j_gene: TRBJ2-5; d_gene: .; CDR3aa: CASSLVRLSGQETQYF; CDR3nt: TGTGCCAGCAGCTTAGTCCGCCTTAGCGGACAAGAGACCCAGTACTTC
abundance: .; v_gene: TRBV7-2; len: 14; j_gene: TRBJ2-5; d_gene: TRBD2; CDR3aa: CASSLVGRVDTQYF; CDR3nt: TGTGCCAGCAGCTTGGTGGGGAGGGTGGATACCCAGTACTTC
abundance: few; v_gene: TRBV3-1; len: 13; j_gene: TRBJ1-3; d_gene: .; CDR3aa: CASTRGVGNTIYF; CDR3nt: TGTGCCAGCACCCGAGGGGTTGGAAACACCATATATTTT
abundance: many; v_gene: TRBV4-1; len: 15; j_gene: TRBJ2-5; d_gene: .; CDR3aa: CASSQGNGGGETQYF; CDR3nt: TGCGCCAGCAGCCAAGGCAATGGGGGAGGCGAGACCCAGTACTTC
abundance: few; v_gene: TRBV5-1; len: 14; j_gene: TRBJ2-5; d_gene: .; CDR3aa: CASSPAGEIETQYF; CDR3nt: TGCGCCAGCAGCCCCGCAGGGGAGATAGAGACCCAGTACTTC
abundance: .; v_gene: TRBV20-1; len: 15; j_gene: TRBJ2-3; d_gene: TRBD2; CDR3aa: CSARHWTSGGPAQYF; CDR3nt: TGCAGTGCTAGGCATTGGACTAGCGGGGGCCCTGCGCAGTATTTT
abundance: .; v_gene: TRBV18; len: 15; j_gene: TRBJ1-5; d_gene: TRBD1; CDR3aa: CASSIDRASNQPQHF; CDR3nt: TGTGCCAGCTCAATCGACAGGGCAAGCAATCAGCCCCAGCATTTT
abundance: few; v_gene: TRBV6-6; len: 11; j_gene: TRBJ1-2; d_gene: .; CDR3aa: CASSSRWGYTF; CDR3nt: TGTGCCAGCAGTTCCCGTTGGGGCTACACCTTC
abundance: .; v_gene: TRBV7-9; len: 15; j_gene: TRBJ1-1; d_gene: .; CDR3aa: CASRRTNGPDTEAFF; CDR3nt: TGTGCCAGCAGACGAACCAACGGGCCCGACACTGAAGCTTTCTTT
abundance: few; v_gene: TRBV4-1; len: 15; j_gene: TRBJ1-1; d_gene: .; CDR3aa: CASSLAGSGNTEAFF; CDR3nt: TGCGCCAGCAGCCTGGCCGGGAGTGGGAACACTGAAGCTTTCTTT
abundance: .; v_gene: TRBV7-8; len: 14; j_gene: TRBJ2-4; d_gene: TRBD1; CDR3aa: CASSRDRVKNIQYF; CDR3nt: TGTGCCAGCAGCCGAGACAGGGTCAAAAACATTCAGTACTTC
abundance: few; v_gene: TRBV4-1; len: 13; j_gene: TRBJ1-1; d_gene: .; CDR3aa: CASSQEGAPEAFF; CDR3nt: TGCGCCAGCAGCCAAGAAGGTGCCCCTGAAGCTTTCTTT
abundance: few; v_gene: TRBV29-1; len: 14; j_gene: TRBJ2-3; d_gene: .; CDR3aa: CSVKRRGLTDTQYF; CDR3nt: TGCAGCGTTAAACGGCGGGGGCTCACAGATACGCAGTATTTT
abundance: many; v_gene: TRBV20-1; len: 14; j_gene: TRBJ2-7; d_gene: .; CDR3aa: CSAHRLQNSYEQYF; CDR3nt: TGCAGTGCGCACAGGCTACAGAACTCCTACGAGCAGTACTTC
abundance: .; v_gene: TRBV4-1; len: 14; j_gene: TRBJ2-5; d_gene: .; CDR3aa: CASSQGQLQETQYF; CDR3nt: TGCGCCAGCAGCCAAGGCCAGCTCCAAGAGACCCAGTACTTC
abundance: few; v_gene: TRBV6-2/TRBV6-3; len: 14; j_gene: TRBJ2-4; d_gene: .; CDR3aa: CASRPPGPVDIQYF; CDR3nt: TGTGCCAGCAGACCCCCAGGCCCTGTGGACATTCAGTACTTC
abundance: many; v_gene: TRBV29-1; len: 13; j_gene: TRBJ1-3; d_gene: .; CDR3aa: CSGWGMDGNTIYF; CDR3nt: TGCTCGGGTTGGGGGATGGATGGAAACACCATATATTTT
abundance: .; v_gene: TRBV14; len: 16; j_gene: TRBJ2-3; d_gene: .; CDR3aa: CASSLRTLASTDTQYF; CDR3nt: TGTGCCAGCAGCTTACGAACGCTAGCTAGCACAGATACGCAGTATTTT
abundance: .; v_gene: TRBV12-3/TRBV12-4; len: 13; j_gene: TRBJ1-2; d_gene: .; CDR3aa: CASSFPDRGGYTF; CDR3nt: TGTGCCAGCAGTTTCCCTGACAGAGGTGGCTACACCTTC
abundance: .; v_gene: TRBV6-6; len: 16; j_gene: TRBJ1-5; d_gene: .; CDR3aa: CASRSQTQPINQPQHF; CDR3nt: TGTGCCAGCAGATCCCAGACACAGCCCATTAATCAGCCCCAGCATTTT
abundance: .; v_gene: TRBV28; len: 13; j_gene: TRBJ2-3; d_gene: .; CDR3aa: CASRLGGTDTQYF; CDR3nt: TGTGCCAGCCGGCTTGGTGGCACAGATACGCAGTATTTT
abundance: few; v_gene: TRBV7-3; len: 14; j_gene: TRBJ1-1; d_gene: .; CDR3aa: CASSPEGMNTEAFF; CDR3nt: TGTGCCAGCAGCCCAGAGGGGATGAACACTGAAGCTTTCTTT
abundance: few; v_gene: TRBV5-1; len: 14; j_gene: TRBJ1-4; d_gene: TRBD1; CDR3aa: CASSRQGAEEKLFF; CDR3nt: TGCGCCAGCAGCCGACAGGGGGCTGAAGAAAAACTGTTTTTT